This T cell receptor (beta chain) stems from a study of blood T cells in healthy people across ages. Study background: Template switching picked up about one barcoded beta molecule for each two T cells.

The use of a sample-barcoded 5' primer and a J-beta primer mix characterized a second PCR of roughly 6 to 11 cycles. The template-switch adaptor was a 5' adaptor with 12 random nucleotides. It tagged each cDNA molecule. TCRdb called the 5' RACE reads again in MiXCR, with one record for every CDR3 protein. The sample carries some 1.5 million distinct CDR3 sequences, 28% recorded once. Notes on the study in general: Whereas aged donors had fewer naive CD4+ cells, long-lived donors had more of them and higher diversity. TCR beta diversity correlated strongly with naive T cell percentage.

The CDR3 has 15 residues. With 3 bases clipped from V and 5 bases from J, the junction kept 4 bases outside the gene matches. In regard to this clonotype: Its antigen is unidentified.

This TCR was sampled from a woman aged 25 to 39 in good health. The chain carries TRBV23-1 and TRBJ2-3; TRBD1 aligns across 11 bases. TRBV23-1 is designated an ORF whose function remains uncertain. The sample comprised blood. The CDR3: CASSQGTGGQDTQYF. The CDR3, as DNA: TGCGCCAGCAGTCAGGGGACAGGGGGTCAAGATACGCAGTATTTT.